This T cell receptor beta chain was recorded in a study of beta chain features in type 1 diabetes. Study results and limitations: Within each of all four CD4+ subsets, Type 1 diabetes patients had TCRB CDR3s that were moderately but significantly shorter. VDJ junctions from type 1 diabetes patients carried fewer insertions and larger deletions.

The V gene's germline CDR1 is SQVTM and CDR2 ANQGSEA. Trimming shortened V by 7 bases and J by 6 bases, and 15 bases separated the two germline ends. The CDR3 runs 12 residues. Expressed TCRB transcripts were sequenced because the isolated RNA had all been reverse transcribed beforehand. Naive, central memory and regulatory T cell samples averaged around 3.3 million reads. Profiling relied on immunoSEQ multiplex PCR, and the TCRdb table lists in-frame clones only, not all of them. The repertoire has 600,000 to 700,000 clones, approximately 13% of them found once; the top ten carry around 0.12%. Worth noting for this clone: Its antigen remains unknown.

This sequence joins TRBV29-1 and TRBJ1-2, with D possibly being TRBD1 (6 bases). The sequencing input was naive CD4+ T cells from blood. This receptor was obtained from a man aged 30 to 39 with type 1 diabetes. The CDR3: CSGGHLPDGYTF. The CDR3 DNA sequence: TGCAGCGGGGGACACCTTCCGGATGGCTACACCTTC.